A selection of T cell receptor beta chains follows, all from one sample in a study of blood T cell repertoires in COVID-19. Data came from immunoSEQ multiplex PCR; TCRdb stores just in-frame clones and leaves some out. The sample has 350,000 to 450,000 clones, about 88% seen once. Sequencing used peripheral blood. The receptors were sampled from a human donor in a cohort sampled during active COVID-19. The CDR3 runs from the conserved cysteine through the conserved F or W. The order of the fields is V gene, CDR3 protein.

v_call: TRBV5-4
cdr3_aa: CASSYSTGNGYNEQFF

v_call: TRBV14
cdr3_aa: CASSQSGARGRNGYTF

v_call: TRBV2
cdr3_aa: CASNTGGKNQPQHF

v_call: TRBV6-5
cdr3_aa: CASRAPSGEQYF

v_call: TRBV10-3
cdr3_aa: CAISESDSSYEQYF

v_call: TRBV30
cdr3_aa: CAWKAPGYTEAFF

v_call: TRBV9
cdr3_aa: CASSVGSGGGRDEKVYGYTF

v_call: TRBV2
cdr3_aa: CASTRRLENIQYF

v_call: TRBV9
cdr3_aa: CASSGGVTGRLDTEAFF

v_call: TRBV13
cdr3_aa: CASSPQWTSGNYNEQFF

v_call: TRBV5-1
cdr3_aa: CASSTTGRYNEQFF

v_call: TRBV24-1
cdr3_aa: CATSEDRVGEQFF

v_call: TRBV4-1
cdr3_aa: CASSRYYTDTQYF

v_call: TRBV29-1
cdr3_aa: CSVAAGTGGANTGELFF

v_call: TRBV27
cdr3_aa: CASSSPGGKHAYGYTF

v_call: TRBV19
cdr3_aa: CASSAGQPNEKLFF

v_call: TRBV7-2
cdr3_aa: CASSPQGQGAYEQYF

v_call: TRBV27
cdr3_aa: CASRRTSGANEQFF

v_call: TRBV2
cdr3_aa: CASRTGGGEKLFF

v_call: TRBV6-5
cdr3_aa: CASRLGGYGYTF

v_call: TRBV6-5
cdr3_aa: CASSPDRVSTEAFF

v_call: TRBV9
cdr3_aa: CASSVGGGADTQYF

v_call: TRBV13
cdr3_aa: CASSHTATVNEKLFF

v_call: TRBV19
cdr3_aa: CASSIGGLLGGETQYF

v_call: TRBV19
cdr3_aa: CASSIALAGAGELFF

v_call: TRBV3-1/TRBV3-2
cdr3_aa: CASSQDPPTGGEGEQYF

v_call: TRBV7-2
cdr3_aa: CASSLLYARGSLNQPQHF

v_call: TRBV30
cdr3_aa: CAWSLLNNEQFF

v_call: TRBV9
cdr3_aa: CASSVVAGSTDTQYF

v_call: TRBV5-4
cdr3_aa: CASSTGQSSGNTIYF

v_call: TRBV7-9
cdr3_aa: CASSLAVAAGKLDTQYF

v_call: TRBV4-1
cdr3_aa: CASSREPGGTQPQHF

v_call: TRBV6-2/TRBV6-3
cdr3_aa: CASSPRETGELFF

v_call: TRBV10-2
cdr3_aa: CASSLDRITTYEQYF

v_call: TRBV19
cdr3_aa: CASSIGYGGGRKTQYF

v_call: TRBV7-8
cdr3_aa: CASSKDRLRVGTQYF

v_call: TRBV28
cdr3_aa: CASTRNPGNTIYF

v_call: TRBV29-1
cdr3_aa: CSVTTGPGNTIYF

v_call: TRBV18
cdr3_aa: CASSHRDSSYQPQHF

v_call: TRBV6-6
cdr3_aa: CASGGANTGELFF

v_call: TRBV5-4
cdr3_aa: CATSTDRVSYNEQFF

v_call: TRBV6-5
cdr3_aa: CASSRQGINSPLHF

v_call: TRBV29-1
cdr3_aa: CSAKTGASGANVLTF

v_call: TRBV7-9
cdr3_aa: CASSPQGREETQYF